This is a list of T cell receptor beta chains from one sample in a study of post-analysis software for immune sequencing data. TCRdb reprocessed the PCR reads with MiXCR, giving one entry per CDR3 protein. The table lists 450,000 or so distinct CDR3 sequences, under 55% of them singletons, with about 12% in the top ten. Sequencing was performed on blood. Every receptor here comes from a girl aged 5 to 17 with multiple sclerosis. The CDR3 runs from the conserved cysteine through the conserved F or W. The D gene is left open where the match is weak. Expanded clones get a size class; other rows say once, few or many, or leave the size out.

abundance | j_gene | v_gene | d_gene | CDR3nt | CDR3aa
NA | TRBJ2-7 | TRBV12-3/TRBV12-4 | TRBD2 | TGTGCCAGCACCCCGGGACTAGCGGGCGCCGAGCAGTACTTC | CASTPGLAGAEQYF
few | TRBJ2-1 | TRBV20-1 | TRBD2 | TGCAGTGCTACGGGACTAGCGGGAAAGAATGAGCAGTTCTTC | CSATGLAGKNEQFF
NA | TRBJ1-1 | TRBV12-3/TRBV12-4 | TRBD1 | TGTGCCAGCAGTTGGACAGGGCGAGGTGAAGCTTTCTTT | CASSWTGRGEAFF
NA | TRBJ2-1 | TRBV29-1 | TRBD1 | TGCAGCGTTCGGGCCCCCGGGACAGCCTCCTACAATGAGCAGTTCTTC | CSVRAPGTASYNEQFF
NA | TRBJ2-7 | TRBV3-1 | NA | TGTGCCAGCAGCCAAGGGGCGGGGAGTGACAACGAGCAGTACTTC | CASSQGAGSDNEQYF
few | TRBJ1-2 | TRBV27 | NA | TGTGCCAGCAGTTTATCGATGGGAGATGGCTACACCTTC | CASSLSMGDGYTF
few | TRBJ1-1 | TRBV27 | NA | TGTGCCAGCAGTTTATCGGACAGCTTCGCTGAAGCTTTCTTT | CASSLSDSFAEAFF
few | TRBJ2-2 | TRBV7-8 | NA | TGTGCCAGCAGCTTAGGACAGCTTACCGGGGAGCTGTTTTTT | CASSLGQLTGELFF
NA | TRBJ2-3 | TRBV12-3/TRBV12-4 | NA | TGTGCCAGCACCGGGTCAACAGATACGCAGTATTTT | CASTGSTDTQYF
NA | TRBJ2-7 | TRBV20-1 | TRBD1 | TGCAGTGCCCGACAGGGAAACTCCTACGAGCAGTACTTC | CSARQGNSYEQYF
NA | TRBJ2-1 | TRBV29-1 | TRBD1 | TGCAGCTTACGACAGGGAATGAATGAGCAGTTCTTC | CSLRQGMNEQFF
few | TRBJ2-1 | TRBV11-2 | NA | TGTGCCAGCAGCTTCGGTTCAGTAAATGAGCAGTTCTTC | CASSFGSVNEQFF
few | TRBJ2-7 | TRBV29-1 | NA | TGCAGCGTTTTATCGGGAGACTACGAGCAGTACTTC | CSVLSGDYEQYF
NA | TRBJ2-3 | TRBV7-8 | TRBD1 | TGTGCCAGCAGCTTACCGCGATCTACAGGGGAAGGGGACGGAGATACGCAGTATTTT | CASSLPRSTGEGDGDTQYF
few | TRBJ2-3 | TRBV20-1 | TRBD2 | TGCAGTGCTACCGGACTAGCGGCCTACAAGGCATCAGATACGCAGTATTTT | CSATGLAAYKASDTQYF
few | TRBJ1-2 | TRBV14 | NA | TGTGCCAGCAGCCAAGATCTCCGACGCGTCTATGGCTACACCTTC | CASSQDLRRVYGYTF
NA | TRBJ2-1 | TRBV28 | NA | TGTGCCAGCAGTTTTTCAGGGCTTCATGACACCAATGAGCAGTTCTTC | CASSFSGLHDTNEQFF
NA | TRBJ2-3 | TRBV6-6 | TRBD2 | TGTGCCAGCAGTCCTCTTAACGGGAGGGCGACAGATACGCAGTATTTT | CASSPLNGRATDTQYF
NA | TRBJ2-3 | TRBV20-1 | NA | TGCAGTGCTAGACCCTCAAGGAGAGATACGCAGTATTTT | CSARPSRRDTQYF
NA | TRBJ2-1 | TRBV6-5 | TRBD2 | TGTGCCAGCAGTTACACTAGCGGGAGGGAGTTTGAGCAGTTCTTC | CASSYTSGREFEQFF
few | TRBJ2-5 | TRBV29-1 | TRBD2 | TGCAGCGTTGAAGATACGGCGGGAGGGCGGGGGGAGACCCAGTACTTC | CSVEDTAGGRGETQYF
NA | TRBJ2-6 | TRBV6-1 | NA | TGTGCCAGCAGTGAAGGGGGGGGGGCCAACGTCCTGACTTTC | CASSEGGGANVLTF
few | TRBJ2-6 | TRBV12-3/TRBV12-4 | TRBD1 | TGTGCCAGCAGGGACAGGAGCTCTGGGGCCAACGTCCTGACTTTC | CASRDRSSGANVLTF
few | TRBJ2-5 | TRBV3-1 | TRBD2 | TGTGCCAGCAGCCAGGGAGGGACCGGAGGGGAGACCCAGTACTTC | CASSQGGTGGETQYF
few | TRBJ2-1 | TRBV6-2/TRBV6-3 | NA | TGTGCCAGCGGAGTAACCCATGAGCAGTTCTTC | CASGVTHEQFF
NA | TRBJ2-3 | TRBV5-1 | NA | TGCGCCAGCAGCCCTACTGGAGTGGGAACAGATACGCAGTATTTT | CASSPTGVGTDTQYF
NA | TRBJ1-2 | TRBV27 | NA | TGTGCCAGCAGTTTAGACAGTTTAATCCGCAGTGGCTACACCTTC | CASSLDSLIRSGYTF
few | TRBJ2-7 | TRBV25-1 | NA | TGTGCCAGCAGTGCCCACAGGGTTTCTTCCTACGAGCAGTACTTC | CASSAHRVSSYEQYF
few | TRBJ2-1 | TRBV18 | TRBD1 | TGTGCCAGCTCACCGGGACAGAGCTCCTACAATGAGCAGTTCTTC | CASSPGQSSYNEQFF
NA | TRBJ1-5 | TRBV21-1 | NA | TGTGCCAGCAGCAAGGCTCAGCCCCAGCATTTT | CASSKAQPQHF
few | TRBJ2-5 | TRBV11-1 | NA | TGTGCCAGCAGCCCTACACTGCGGGAATTGGAGACCCAGTACTTC | CASSPTLRELETQYF
few | TRBJ2-3 | TRBV6-5 | TRBD2 | TGTGCCAGCAGTTCCGGACTAGCGGGAGAGACAGATACGCAGTATTTT | CASSSGLAGETDTQYF
NA | TRBJ2-5 | TRBV7-9 | NA | TGTGCCAGCAGCTTTGAAGGGAGCCAAGAGACCCAGTACTTC | CASSFEGSQETQYF
NA | TRBJ1-1 | TRBV5-6 | NA | TGTGCCAGCAGCTTGAACCGCCGCACTGAAGCTTTCTTT | CASSLNRRTEAFF
NA | TRBJ1-2 | TRBV12-3/TRBV12-4 | NA | TGTGCCAGCAGTTTCGCTCGCAGGGCTAACTATGGCTACACCTTC | CASSFARRANYGYTF
NA | TRBJ1-2 | TRBV5-6 | TRBD1 | TGTGCCAGCAGCCAGGACAGGGGAAAGGGCTATGGCTACACCTTC | CASSQDRGKGYGYTF
NA | TRBJ2-3 | TRBV4-2 | TRBD2 | TGTGCCAGCAGCCAAGTGCAAGCGGGAGTAGAAGATACGCAGTATTTT | CASSQVQAGVEDTQYF
NA | TRBJ1-5 | TRBV4-1 | NA | TGCGCCAGCAGCCAAGTAATTGTCCCCTATAGCAATCAGCCCCAGCATTTT | CASSQVIVPYSNQPQHF
many | TRBJ2-1 | TRBV5-1 | TRBD2 | TGCGCCAGCAGCTCCACGACTAGCGGGAGGGTTGTGGACAATGAGCAGTTCTTC | CASSSTTSGRVVDNEQFF
NA | TRBJ2-7 | TRBV6-2/TRBV6-3 | NA | TGTGCCAGCAGCTCAGCAGGCAGCTCTTCCCTCTCCTACGAGCAGTACTTC | CASSSAGSSSLSYEQYF
NA | TRBJ1-2 | TRBV4-2 | TRBD1 | TGTGCCAGCAGCCAAGGGAGGACAGGGGTCGGCTACACCTTC | CASSQGRTGVGYTF
few | TRBJ2-7 | TRBV7-6 | NA | TGTGCCAGCAGCCAACCCGCCGGAGGGGCCTACGAGCAGTACTTC | CASSQPAGGAYEQYF
few | TRBJ2-3 | TRBV20-1 | NA | TGCAGTCCTGGACGGACTAGCACAGATACGCAGTATTTT | CSPGRTSTDTQYF
NA | TRBJ1-1 | TRBV5-1 | NA | TGCGCCAGCAGCTTCCTTCGAGAGACAGCGAACACTGAAGCTTTCTTT | CASSFLRETANTEAFF
few | TRBJ1-1 | TRBV10-3 | TRBD1 | TGTGCCATCCGGGGTGGACAGGGAATTGAAGCTTTCTTT | CAIRGGQGIEAFF
NA | TRBJ2-7 | TRBV20-1 | NA | TGCAGTGCTAGAGCTCCTAGGGAGATGTTCTACGAGCAGTACTTC | CSARAPREMFYEQYF
NA | TRBJ2-1 | TRBV5-6 | TRBD2 | TGTGCCAGCAGCCCGACGGGAGGCGTTGAGCAGTTCTTC | CASSPTGGVEQFF